This T cell receptor (beta chain) originates from a study of beta chain features in type 1 diabetes. Investigators reverse transcribed all isolated RNA, so they sequenced expressed TCRB transcripts. TCRdb keeps only in-frame clones here, not all; method: immunoSEQ multiplex PCR. The sample lists over 200,000 clones, about a tenth occurring once. The junction had 6 bases not matched to a gene; V was cut back by 8 bases and J by 3 bases. From germline, CDR1 is LNHDA and CDR2 SQIVND (reference sequence). This CDR3 has 13 residues. General observations from the study: All four CD4+ subsets from Type 1 diabetes patients carried moderately but significantly shorter TCRB CDR3s. Any HLA type influence on TCRB rearrangement was left unresolved here.

In regard to this clone: What it recognizes is unknown.

This clonotype originated in a man aged 30 to 39 with type 1 diabetes. The specimen was naive CD4+ T cells from blood. The chain combines TRBV19 with TRBJ2-7, with 8 bases that match TRBD1. The CDR3 reads CASGTGPLYEQYF. The CDR3 DNA reads TGTGCCAGTGGGACAGGCCCCCTCTACGAGCAGTACTTC.